The rows below give T cell receptor beta chains drawn from one sample of a study of regulatory T cells in long-lasting Graves disease. Via MiXCR, TCRdb re-called the multiplex PCR reads, giving one row per CDR3 protein. This table has 510,000 or so distinct CDR3 sequences, around 12% appearing once. These data were likewise used in another study, on T cells in Graves' hyperthyroidism and ophthalmopathy.

Sequencing was performed on peripheral blood mononuclear cells (PBMCs), taken at new diagnosis, from a patient treated with antithyroid drugs. The source is a woman in her thirties with Graves disease. CDR3s leave out the opening cysteine and the closing phenylalanine or tryptophan. The D gene is left open where the match is weak.

V	D	length	J	CDR3
TRBV3-1	TRBD2	15	TRBJ2-7	ASSQDPILAASVGQY
TRBV28	.	12	TRBJ1-2	ASSLMPAGRGYT
TRBV2	TRBD2	13	TRBJ2-3	ASNLAGRKTDTQY
TRBV28	TRBD1	14	TRBJ1-5	ASSLLLYRGGQPQH
TRBV19	.	14	TRBJ1-5	ASSSGGPALNSPQH
TRBV20-1	.	11	TRBJ2-2	SARGKSTGELF
TRBV28	TRBD2	11	TRBJ2-5	ASSLYGGETQY
TRBV12-3/TRBV12-4	.	10	TRBJ2-7	ASSFYGYEQY
TRBV30	.	14	TRBJ2-1	AWSLSARGPSNEQF
TRBV27	.	13	TRBJ2-1	ASSLTASSYNEQF
TRBV6-1	.	13	TRBJ2-2	ASREPGRYTGELF
TRBV30	.	11	TRBJ1-2	AWRLGGSGGYT
TRBV28	.	13	TRBJ1-5	ASRRKGVAYQPQH
TRBV28	.	11	TRBJ2-7	ASSLAVTYEQY
TRBV10-2	.	11	TRBJ1-1	ASTSGAGTEAF
TRBV28	TRBD1	12	TRBJ2-5	ASSSPGGWETQY